This TCR beta chain derives from a study of blood T cell repertoires in COVID-19. Study context: Sample material is recorded as cDNA or gDNA derived from T cells, B-cell-depleted T cells, or PBMCs.

In the case of this clone: Other nucleotide sequences in the sample specify the same CDR3.

Original data processing: The authors estimated nucleated cell counts from reference gene primer amplification. The assay was immunoSEQ multiplex PCR, and TCRdb's table has in-frame clones only and misses some. Clone size and the V and J calls come from that table; the DNA yielded D and trimming. The sample holds under 250,000 clones, 70% to 90% seen once. This CDR3 spans 13 amino acids. Germline values: CDR1 KGHSH, CDR2 LQKENI. V lost 2 bases and J lost 3; bases outside the gene matches: 0. Sequencing input: peripheral blood. This receptor was obtained from a woman between 45 and 60 years old with active or convalescent COVID-19. V is TRBV18 and J is TRBJ1-2; TRBD1 matches 7 bases. The CDR3 region is CASSPDRDYGYTF. As DNA, the CDR3 is TGTGCCAGCTCACCAGACAGGGACTATGGCTACACCTTC.